Only a few counts were recorded for the clone carrying this TCR beta chain. The target antigen is unknown. The authors reverse transcribed all of the isolated RNA, so sequencing captured expressed TCRB transcripts. Clones were read by immunoSEQ multiplex PCR, and TCRdb kept only the in-frame ones, dropping some. Of around 600,000 clones in the sample, around 11% were seen once. Sorting of CD4+ naive, central memory, regulatory and stem cell-like memory cells was performed via CD45RO/CCR7/CD25/CD127/CD95/CD27. This sample was taken from a study of beta chain features in type 1 diabetes. Study results and limitations: HLA effects on TCRB rearrangement stayed unresolved here. Among patients with Type 1 diabetes, TCRB CDR3s were moderately but significantly shorter in every one of the four CD4+ subsets. Naive, central memory and Treg TCRB repertoires seemed to resemble each other more closely in patients than they did in healthy donors.

The CDR3 has 15 amino acids. CDR1 is KGHSH and CDR2 is LQKENI in the germline V gene. After removal of 1 base from V and 6 bases from J, the junction contained 6 bases not matched to a gene. The material sequenced was naive CD4+ T cells from blood. The sequence was obtained from a man younger than 40 with type 1 diabetes. The chain combines TRBV18 with TRBJ2-1, with 7 bases that match TRBD1. The CDR3 protein is CASSPQWDSLNEQFF. CDR3 sequence (DNA): TGTGCCAGCTCACCACAATGGGACAGCCTCAATGAGCAGTTCTTC. The whole variable domain, filled in from reference TRBV18 and TRBJ2-1, reads NAGVMQNPRHLVRRRGQEARLRCSPMKGHSHVYWYRQLPEEGLKFMVYLQKENIIDESGMPKERFSAEFPKEGPSILRIQQVVRGDSAAYFCASSPQWDSLNEQFFGPGTRLTVL.